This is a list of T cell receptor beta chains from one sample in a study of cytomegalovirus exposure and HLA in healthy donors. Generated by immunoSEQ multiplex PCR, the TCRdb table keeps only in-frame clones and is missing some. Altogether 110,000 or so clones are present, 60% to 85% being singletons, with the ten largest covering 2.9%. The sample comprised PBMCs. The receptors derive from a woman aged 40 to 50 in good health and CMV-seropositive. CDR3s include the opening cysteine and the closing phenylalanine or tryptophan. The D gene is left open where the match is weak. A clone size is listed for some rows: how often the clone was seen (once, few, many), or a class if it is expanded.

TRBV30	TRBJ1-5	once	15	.	TGTGCCTGGAGCGTCGGAGGAGCTTTCAATCAGCCCCAGCATTTT	CAWSVGGAFNQPQHF
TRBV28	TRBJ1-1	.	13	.	TGTGCCAGCAGTTTCAGGGGAAACACTGAAGCTTTCTTT	CASSFRGNTEAFF
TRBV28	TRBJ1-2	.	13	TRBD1	TGTGCCAGCACCCCCGGGGACAGGGATGGCTACACCTTC	CASTPGDRDGYTF
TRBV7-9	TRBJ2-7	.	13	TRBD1	TGTGCCAGCAGCTTGACAGGGGATTACGAGCAGTACTTC	CASSLTGDYEQYF
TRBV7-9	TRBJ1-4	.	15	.	TGTGCCAGCAGCCGAACAGGGAGAGAGGTTGAAAAACTGTTTTTT	CASSRTGREVEKLFF
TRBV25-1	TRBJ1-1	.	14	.	TGTGCCTCTATTGGGGAGGGCTTGAACACTGAAGCTTTCTTT	CASIGEGLNTEAFF
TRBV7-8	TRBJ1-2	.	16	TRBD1	TGTGCCAGCAGCTTATTGGGGACAGGGGTTGCCTATGGCTACACCTTC	CASSLLGTGVAYGYTF
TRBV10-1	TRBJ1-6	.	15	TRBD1	TGCGCCAGCAGGGTCCCGGGACAGGTATATTCACCCCTCCACTTT	CASRVPGQVYSPLHF
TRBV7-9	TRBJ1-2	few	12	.	TGTTCCAGCAGTCGAGACAGCTATGGCTACACCTTC	CSSSRDSYGYTF
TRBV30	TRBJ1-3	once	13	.	TGTGCCTGGAGTCGGGGTTCGGGAAACACCATATATTTT	CAWSRGSGNTIYF
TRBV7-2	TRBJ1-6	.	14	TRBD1	TGTGCCAGCATCGCGGACAGGGCTTACGGACCCCTCCACTTT	CASIADRAYGPLHF
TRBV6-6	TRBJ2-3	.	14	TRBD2	TGTGCCAGCGGCGGGGGGGCCAGCGCAGATACGCAGTATTTT	CASGGGASADTQYF
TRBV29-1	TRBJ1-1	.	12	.	TGCAGCGTGCGTTATGGGACACTAGAAGCTTTCTTT	CSVRYGTLEAFF
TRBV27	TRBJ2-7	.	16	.	TGTGCCAGCAGTCCACGGGGGAGCTTAGGCTCCTACGAGCAGTACTTC	CASSPRGSLGSYEQYF
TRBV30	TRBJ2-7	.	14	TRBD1	TGTGCCTCAACTTGGGACAGGGGGAGGGACGAGCAGTACTTC	CASTWDRGRDEQYF
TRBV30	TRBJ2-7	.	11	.	TGTGCCTGCACTGAGTCCTACGAGCAGTACTTC	CACTESYEQYF
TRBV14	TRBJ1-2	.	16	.	TGTGCCAGCAGCCAAAGGGTCGGAGGGTTCACTGGAGGCTACACCTTC	CASSQRVGGFTGGYTF
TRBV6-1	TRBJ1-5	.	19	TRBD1	TGTGCCAGCAGTGACCCCTTTCGACAGGGGGCGGGTAGCAATCAGCCCCAGCATTTT	CASSDPFRQGAGSNQPQHF
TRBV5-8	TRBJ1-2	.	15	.	TGTGCCAGCAGGGAAGTGGCTAGTCGCAGGGGAAGCTACACCTTC	CASREVASRRGSYTF
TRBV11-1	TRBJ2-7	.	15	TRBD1	TGTGCCAGCAGCTCGCAGACAGGGCTCTCCTACGAGCAGTACTTC	CASSSQTGLSYEQYF
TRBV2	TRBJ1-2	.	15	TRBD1	TGTGCCAGCAGTGGGATCGGGACAGGGGACGGTGGCTACACCTTC	CASSGIGTGDGGYTF
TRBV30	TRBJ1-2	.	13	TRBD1	TGTGCCTGGAGGGAACAGGGGCTATATGGCTACACCTTC	CAWREQGLYGYTF
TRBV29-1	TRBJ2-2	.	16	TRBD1	TGCAGCGTTGAAGGGGGACGAGGGGGCAGAACCGGGGAGCTGTTTTTT	CSVEGGRGGRTGELFF
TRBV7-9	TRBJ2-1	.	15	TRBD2	TGTGCCAGCAGCTCCCGACTAGCGGGGCCCAATGAGCAGTTCTTC	CASSSRLAGPNEQFF
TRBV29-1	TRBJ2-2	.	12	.	TGCAGCGTTCGTAGGGGGACCGGGGAGCTGTTTTTT	CSVRRGTGELFF
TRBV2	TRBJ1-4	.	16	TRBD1	TGTGCCAGCAGTGCGCCGAGGGGGCGAGGGAATGAAAAACTGTTTTTT	CASSAPRGRGNEKLFF
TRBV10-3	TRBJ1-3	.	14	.	TGTGCCATCAGTGATCCGGGCTCTGGAAACACCATATATTTT	CAISDPGSGNTIYF
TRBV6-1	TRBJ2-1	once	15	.	TGTGCCAGCAGTGAATGGGCGGGAACCCACAATGAGCAGTTCTTC	CASSEWAGTHNEQFF
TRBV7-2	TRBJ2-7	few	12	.	TGTGCCAGCAGCACGTCGGAGCGGGAGCAGTACTTC	CASSTSEREQYF
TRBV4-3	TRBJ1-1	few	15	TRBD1	TGCGCCAGCAGCCAAGGGGACAGGGGATTCACTGAAGCTTTCTTT	CASSQGDRGFTEAFF
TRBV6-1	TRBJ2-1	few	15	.	TGTGCCAGCAGTGGAACCGGAGGGTCTTCCAATGAGCAGTTCTTC	CASSGTGGSSNEQFF
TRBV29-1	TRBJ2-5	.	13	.	TGCAGCGTTAAACCGGACAACCAAGAGACCCAGTACTTC	CSVKPDNQETQYF
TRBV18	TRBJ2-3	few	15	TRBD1	TGTGCCAGCTCATTTAGGACAGGGATCACAGATACGCAGTATTTT	CASSFRTGITDTQYF
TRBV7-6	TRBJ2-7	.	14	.	TGTGCCAGCAGCTTAGTACGGAAGCCCCTAGTGCAGTACTTC	CASSLVRKPLVQYF
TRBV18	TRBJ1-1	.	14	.	TGTGCCAGCTCACCACAGGGGACTCGAACTGAAGCTTTCTTT	CASSPQGTRTEAFF
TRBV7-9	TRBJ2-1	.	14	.	TGTGCCAGCAGCTCCCGACTAGGAACAAGTGAGCAGTTCTTC	CASSSRLGTSEQFF
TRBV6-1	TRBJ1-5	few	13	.	TGTGCCAGCAGTGCGGGGGGCGGGCAGCCCCAGCATTTT	CASSAGGGQPQHF
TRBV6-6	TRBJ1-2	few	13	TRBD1	TGTGCCAGCAGTTACGGGGACAGCTATGGCTACACCTTC	CASSYGDSYGYTF
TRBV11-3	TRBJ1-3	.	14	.	TGTGCCAGCAGCTTAGCAGGTGGTGGAAACACCATATATTTT	CASSLAGGGNTIYF
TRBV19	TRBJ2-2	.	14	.	TGTGCCAGTAGTATTAGAGGGAACACCGGGGAGCTGTTTTTT	CASSIRGNTGELFF
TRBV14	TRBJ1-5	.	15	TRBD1	TGTGCCAGCAGCCTGGGACAGGGTATCGCTCAGCCCCAGCATTTT	CASSLGQGIAQPQHF
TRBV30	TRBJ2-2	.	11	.	TGTGCCTGGGGGACACCGGGGGAGCTGTTTTTT	CAWGTPGELFF
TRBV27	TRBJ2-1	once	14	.	TGTGCCAGCAGTCCCGTTGGGGGGGCAGGTGAGCAGTTCTTC	CASSPVGGAGEQFF
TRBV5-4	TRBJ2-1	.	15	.	TGTGCCAGCAGCTTGGGCCCGGCTAGTTATGATGAGCAGTTCTTC	CASSLGPASYDEQFF
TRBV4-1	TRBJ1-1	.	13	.	TGCGCCAGCAGCCCGAGGGCCGACACTGAAGCTTTCTTT	CASSPRADTEAFF
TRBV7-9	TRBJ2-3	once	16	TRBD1	TGTGCCAGCAGCTCGGAGGCAGGGGGCAGGACAGATACGCAGTATTTT	CASSSEAGGRTDTQYF
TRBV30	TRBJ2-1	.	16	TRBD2	TGTGCCTGGAGTGTACTGGGACTAGCCAGGAACAATGAGCAGTTCTTC	CAWSVLGLARNNEQFF
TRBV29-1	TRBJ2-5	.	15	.	TGCAGCGTTGAAGATCTAAACAGGGGGGGAGAGACCCAGTACTTC	CSVEDLNRGGETQYF
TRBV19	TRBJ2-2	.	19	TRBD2	TGTGCCAGTAGTATGCCCCCGGGACTAGCGGGAGTGCGCACCGGGGAGCTGTTTTTT	CASSMPPGLAGVRTGELFF
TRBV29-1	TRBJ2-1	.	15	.	TGCAGCGTTGAAGGGGAGGTGGGCCCCGCCAATGAGCAGTTCTTC	CSVEGEVGPANEQFF
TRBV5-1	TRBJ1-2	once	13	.	TGCGCCAGCACCCTAGATGGCTTCTATGGCTACACCTTC	CASTLDGFYGYTF
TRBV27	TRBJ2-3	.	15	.	TGTGCCAGCAGGCCTACAGGGACCAGCACAGATACGCAGTATTTT	CASRPTGTSTDTQYF
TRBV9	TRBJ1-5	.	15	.	TGTGCCAGCAGCATCGGGTCTTCGGCCAATCAGCCCCAGCATTTT	CASSIGSSANQPQHF
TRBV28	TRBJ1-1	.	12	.	TGTGCCAGCAGTACAGGGAACACTGAAGCTTTCTTT	CASSTGNTEAFF